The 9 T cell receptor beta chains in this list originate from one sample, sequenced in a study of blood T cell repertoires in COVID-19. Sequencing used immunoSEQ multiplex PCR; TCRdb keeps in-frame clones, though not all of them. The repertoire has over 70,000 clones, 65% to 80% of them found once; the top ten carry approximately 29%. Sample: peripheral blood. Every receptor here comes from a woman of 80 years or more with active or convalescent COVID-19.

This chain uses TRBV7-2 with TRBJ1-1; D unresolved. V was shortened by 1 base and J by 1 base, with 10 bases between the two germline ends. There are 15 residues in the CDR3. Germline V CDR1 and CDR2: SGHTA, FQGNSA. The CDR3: CASSLEWQANTEAFF. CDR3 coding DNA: TGTGCCAGCAGCTTAGAATGGCAGGCGAACACTGAAGCTTTCTTT.

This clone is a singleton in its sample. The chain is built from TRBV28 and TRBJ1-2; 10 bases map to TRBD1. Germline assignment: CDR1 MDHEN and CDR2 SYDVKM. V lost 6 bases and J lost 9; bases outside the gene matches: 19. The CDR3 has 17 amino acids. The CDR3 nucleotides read TGTGCCAGCAGCCAACACCCGGGACAGGGGCCGGCTATACGCTACACCTTC. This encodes CASSQHPGQGPAIRYTF.

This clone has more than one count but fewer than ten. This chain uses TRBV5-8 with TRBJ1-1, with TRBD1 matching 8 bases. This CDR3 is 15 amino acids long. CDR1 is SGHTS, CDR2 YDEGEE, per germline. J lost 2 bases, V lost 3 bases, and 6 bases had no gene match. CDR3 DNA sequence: TGTGCCAGCAGCTCGGGGACAGGAAAAAACACTGAAGCTTTCTTT. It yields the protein CASSSGTGKNTEAFF.

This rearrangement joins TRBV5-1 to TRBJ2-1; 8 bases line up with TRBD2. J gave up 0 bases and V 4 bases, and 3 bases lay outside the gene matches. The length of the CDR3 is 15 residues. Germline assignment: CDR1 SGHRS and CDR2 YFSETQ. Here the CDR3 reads CASSVSGGSYNEQFF. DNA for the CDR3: TGCGCCAGCAGCGTGAGCGGGGGCTCCTACAATGAGCAGTTCTTC.

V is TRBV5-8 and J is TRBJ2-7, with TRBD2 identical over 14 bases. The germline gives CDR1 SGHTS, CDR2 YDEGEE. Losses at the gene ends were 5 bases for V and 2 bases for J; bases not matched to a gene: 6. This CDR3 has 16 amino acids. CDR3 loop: CASRDGGLAGAYEQYF. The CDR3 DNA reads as TGTGCCAGCAGGGATGGGGGACTAGCGGGGGCCTACGAGCAGTACTTC.

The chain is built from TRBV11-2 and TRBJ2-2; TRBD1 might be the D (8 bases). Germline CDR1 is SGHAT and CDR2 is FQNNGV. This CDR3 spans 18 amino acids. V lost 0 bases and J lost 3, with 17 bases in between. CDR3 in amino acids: CASSLDTTGGDYTGELFF. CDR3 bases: TGTGCCAGCAGCTTAGATACTACAGGGGGGGACTACACCGGGGAGCTGTTTTTT.

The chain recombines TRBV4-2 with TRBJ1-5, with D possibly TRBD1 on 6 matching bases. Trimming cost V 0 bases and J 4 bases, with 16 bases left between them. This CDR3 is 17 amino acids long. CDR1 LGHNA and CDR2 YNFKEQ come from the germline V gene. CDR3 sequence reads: CASSQEGAGGVNQPQHF. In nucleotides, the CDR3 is TGTGCCAGCAGCCAAGAGGGGGCCGGGGGGGTAAATCAGCCCCAGCATTTT.

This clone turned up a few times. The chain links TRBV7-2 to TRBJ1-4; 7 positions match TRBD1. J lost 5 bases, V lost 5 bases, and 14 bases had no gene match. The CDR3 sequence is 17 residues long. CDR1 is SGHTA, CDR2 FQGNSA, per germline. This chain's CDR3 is CASSLYRGGVKNEKLFF. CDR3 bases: TGTGCCAGCAGCCTTTACCGAGGGGGCGTCAAGAATGAAAAACTGTTTTTT.

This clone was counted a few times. The DNA for the CDR3 is TGTGCCAGCAGCTTCGACATGAACACTGAAGCTTTCTTT. This sequence encodes CASSFDMNTEAFF. This chain joins TRBV7-2 and TRBJ1-1; no firm D call. Germline V gene sequence: CDR1 SGHTA, CDR2 FQGNSA. Trimming removed 3 bases from V and 0 bases from J, with 5 bases in between. The CDR3 loop spans 13 amino acids.